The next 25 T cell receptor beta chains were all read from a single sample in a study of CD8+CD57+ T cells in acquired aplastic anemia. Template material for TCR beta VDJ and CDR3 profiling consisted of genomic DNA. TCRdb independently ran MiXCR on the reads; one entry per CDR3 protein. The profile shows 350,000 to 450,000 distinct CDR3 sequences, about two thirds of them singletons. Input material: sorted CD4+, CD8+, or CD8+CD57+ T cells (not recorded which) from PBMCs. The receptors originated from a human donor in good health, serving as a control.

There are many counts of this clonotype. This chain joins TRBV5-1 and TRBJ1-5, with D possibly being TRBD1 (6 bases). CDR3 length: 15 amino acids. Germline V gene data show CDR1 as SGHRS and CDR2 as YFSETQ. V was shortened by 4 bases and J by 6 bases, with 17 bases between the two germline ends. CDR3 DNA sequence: TGCGCCAGCAGCGCCCTAGGGGGGGCGGGTCAGCCCCAGCATTTT. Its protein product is CASSALGGAGQPQHF.

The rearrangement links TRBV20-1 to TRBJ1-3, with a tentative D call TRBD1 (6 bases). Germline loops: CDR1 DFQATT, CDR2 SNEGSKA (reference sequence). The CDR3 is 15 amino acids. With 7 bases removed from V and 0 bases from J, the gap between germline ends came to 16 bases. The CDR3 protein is CSVRDNPSSGNTIYF. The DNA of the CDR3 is TGCAGTGTTCGGGACAATCCGAGCTCTGGAAACACCATATATTTT.

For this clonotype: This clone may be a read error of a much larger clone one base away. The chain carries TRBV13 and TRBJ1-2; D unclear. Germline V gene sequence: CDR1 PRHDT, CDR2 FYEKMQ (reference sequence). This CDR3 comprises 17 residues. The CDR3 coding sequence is TGTGCCAGCGGCTTTTCCATCCCCACATACCACAACTATGGCTACACCTTC. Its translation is CASGFSIPTYHNYGYTF.

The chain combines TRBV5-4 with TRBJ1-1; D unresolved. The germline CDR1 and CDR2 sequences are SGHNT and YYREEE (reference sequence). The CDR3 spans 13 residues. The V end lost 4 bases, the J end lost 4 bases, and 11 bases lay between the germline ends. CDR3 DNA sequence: TGTGCCAGCAGCGGTTCCCGGTCCACTGAAGCTTTCTTT. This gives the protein CASSGSRSTEAFF.

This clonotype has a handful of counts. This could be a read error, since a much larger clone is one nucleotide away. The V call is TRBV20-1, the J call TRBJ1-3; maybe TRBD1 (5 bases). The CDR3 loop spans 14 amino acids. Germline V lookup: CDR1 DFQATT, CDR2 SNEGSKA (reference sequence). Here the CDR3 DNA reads TGCAGTGCTAGATCGAGGGGCCCTGGAAACACCGTATATTTT. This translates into CSARSRGPGNTVYF.

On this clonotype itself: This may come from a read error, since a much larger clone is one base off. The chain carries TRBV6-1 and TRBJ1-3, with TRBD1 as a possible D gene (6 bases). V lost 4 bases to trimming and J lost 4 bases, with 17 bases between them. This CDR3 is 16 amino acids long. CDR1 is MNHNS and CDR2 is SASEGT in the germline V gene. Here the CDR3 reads CASSGVWGAHGNTIYF. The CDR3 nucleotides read TGTGCCAGCAGTGGAGTTTGGGGGGCGCACGGAAACACCATATATTTT.

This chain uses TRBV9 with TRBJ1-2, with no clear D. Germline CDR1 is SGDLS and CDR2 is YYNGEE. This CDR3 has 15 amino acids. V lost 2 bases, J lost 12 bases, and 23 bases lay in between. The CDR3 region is CASSVGSDTQYVDTF. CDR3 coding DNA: TGTGCCAGCAGCGTGGGGTCGGATACTCAGTATGTCGACACCTTC.

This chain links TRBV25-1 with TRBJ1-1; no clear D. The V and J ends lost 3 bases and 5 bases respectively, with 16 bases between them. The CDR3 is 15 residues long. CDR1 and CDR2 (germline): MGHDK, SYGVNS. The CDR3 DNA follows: TGTGCCAGCAGTGATACCTCCTGGGTGGGGACTGAAGCTTTCTTT. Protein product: CASSDTSWVGTEAFF.

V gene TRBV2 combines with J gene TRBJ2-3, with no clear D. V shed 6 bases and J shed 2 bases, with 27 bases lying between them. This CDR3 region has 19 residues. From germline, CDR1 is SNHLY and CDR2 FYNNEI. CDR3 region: CASSESQRPAKTSTDTQYF. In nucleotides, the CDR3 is TGTGCCAGCAGCGAATCCCAAAGACCAGCTAAGACCTCCACAGATACGCAGTATTTT.

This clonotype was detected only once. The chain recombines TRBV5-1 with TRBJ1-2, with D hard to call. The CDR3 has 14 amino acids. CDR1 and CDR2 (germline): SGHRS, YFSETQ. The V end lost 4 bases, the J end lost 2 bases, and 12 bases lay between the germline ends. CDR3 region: CASSMDGGNYGYTF. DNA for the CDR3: TGCGCCAGCAGCATGGATGGCGGAAACTATGGCTACACCTTC.

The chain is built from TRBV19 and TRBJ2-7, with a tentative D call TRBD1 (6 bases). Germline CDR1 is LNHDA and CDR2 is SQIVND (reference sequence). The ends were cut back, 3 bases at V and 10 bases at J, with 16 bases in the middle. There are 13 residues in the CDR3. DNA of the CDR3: TGTGCCAGTAGTATCTCCACAGGGCATAACCAGTACTTC. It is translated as CASSISTGHNQYF.

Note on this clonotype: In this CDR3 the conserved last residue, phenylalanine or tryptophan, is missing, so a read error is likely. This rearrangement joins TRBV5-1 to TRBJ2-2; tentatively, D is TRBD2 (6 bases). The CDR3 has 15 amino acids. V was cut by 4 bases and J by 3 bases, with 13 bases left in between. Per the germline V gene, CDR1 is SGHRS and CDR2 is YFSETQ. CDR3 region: CASSMSEGYTGELFL. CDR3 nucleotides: TGCGCCAGCAGCATGTCGGAGGGCTACACCGGGGAGCTGTTTCTT.

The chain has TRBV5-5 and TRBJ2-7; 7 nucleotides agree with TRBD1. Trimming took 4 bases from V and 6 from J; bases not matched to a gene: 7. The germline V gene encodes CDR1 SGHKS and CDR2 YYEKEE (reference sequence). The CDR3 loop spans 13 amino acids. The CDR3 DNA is TGTGCCAGCAGCACCAGACAGGGATCCGAGCAGTACTTC. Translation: CASSTRQGSEQYF.

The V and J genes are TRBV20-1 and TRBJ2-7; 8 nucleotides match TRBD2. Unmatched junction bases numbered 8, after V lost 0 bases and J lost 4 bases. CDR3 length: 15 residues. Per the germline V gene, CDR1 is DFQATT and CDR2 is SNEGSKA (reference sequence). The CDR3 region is CSARDVWTSSYEQYF. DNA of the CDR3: TGCAGTGCTAGAGATGTGTGGACTAGCTCTTACGAGCAGTACTTC.

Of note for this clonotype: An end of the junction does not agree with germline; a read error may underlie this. The CDR3 DNA follows: TGTGCCACCAGTGATTTCCCCCGGGACAGGGAAGACACCATGTATTTT. Its protein product is CATSDFPRDREDTMYF. The chain employs TRBV24-1 and TRBJ2-2; 9 bases are shared with TRBD1. Looked up from germline, CDR1 is KGHDR and CDR2 is SFDVKD. The length of the CDR3 is 16 residues.

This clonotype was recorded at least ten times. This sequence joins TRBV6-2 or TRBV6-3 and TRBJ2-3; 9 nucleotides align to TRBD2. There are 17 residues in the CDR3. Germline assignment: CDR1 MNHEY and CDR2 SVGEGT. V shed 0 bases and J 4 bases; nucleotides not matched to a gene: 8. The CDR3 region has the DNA TGTGCCAGCAGTTACTCCCTCGCGGGGGGGCCCTCAGATACGCAGTATTTT. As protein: CASSYSLAGGPSDTQYF.

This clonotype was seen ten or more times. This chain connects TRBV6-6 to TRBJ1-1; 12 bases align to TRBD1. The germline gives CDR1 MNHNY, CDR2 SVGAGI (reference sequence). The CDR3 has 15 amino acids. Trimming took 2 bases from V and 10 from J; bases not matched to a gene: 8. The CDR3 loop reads CASSYTGQGAYSAFF. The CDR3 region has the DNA TGTGCCAGCAGTTACACGGGACAGGGGGCATACTCAGCTTTCTTT.

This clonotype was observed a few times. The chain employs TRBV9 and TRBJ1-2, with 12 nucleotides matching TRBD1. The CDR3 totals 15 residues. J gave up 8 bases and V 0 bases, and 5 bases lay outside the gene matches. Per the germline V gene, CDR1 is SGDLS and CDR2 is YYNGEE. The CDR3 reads CASSVVGQGARGYTF. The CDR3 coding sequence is TGTGCCAGCAGCGTAGTGGGACAGGGGGCGCGAGGCTACACCTTC.

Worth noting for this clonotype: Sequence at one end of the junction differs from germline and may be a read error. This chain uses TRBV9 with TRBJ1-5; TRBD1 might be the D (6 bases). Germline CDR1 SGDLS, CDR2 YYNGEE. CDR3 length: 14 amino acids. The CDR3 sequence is CASSVSGGPGANDF. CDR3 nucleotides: TGTGCCAGCAGCGTCAGCGGGGGGCCAGGGGCCAACGATTTT.

The CDR3 here is CASSLAGGWGHTFVAFF. In DNA form, the CDR3 reads TGTGCCAGCAGCTTAGCCGGAGGGTGGGGACACACCTTCGTAGCTTTCTTT. This chain joins TRBV7-2 and TRBJ1-1; a weak D match, TRBD1 (6 bases). Between the trimmed V and J ends, which lost 0 bases and 10 bases, there was a span of 24 bases. CDR1 and CDR2 (germline): SGHTA, FQGNSA. The length of the CDR3 is 17 residues.

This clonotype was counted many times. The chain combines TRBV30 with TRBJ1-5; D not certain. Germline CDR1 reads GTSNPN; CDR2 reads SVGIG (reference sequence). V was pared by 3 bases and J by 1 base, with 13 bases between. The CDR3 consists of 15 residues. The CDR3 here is CAWSLLGTSNQPQHF. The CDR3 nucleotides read TGTGCCTGGAGCTTGTTAGGTACGAGCAATCAGCCCCAGCATTTT.

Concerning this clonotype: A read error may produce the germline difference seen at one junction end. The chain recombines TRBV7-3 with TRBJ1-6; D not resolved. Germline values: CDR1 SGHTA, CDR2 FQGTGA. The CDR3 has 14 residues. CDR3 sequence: CATSSGGINNSPLF. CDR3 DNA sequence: TGTGCCACCAGCTCGGGCGGGATTAACAATTCACCCCTCTTT.

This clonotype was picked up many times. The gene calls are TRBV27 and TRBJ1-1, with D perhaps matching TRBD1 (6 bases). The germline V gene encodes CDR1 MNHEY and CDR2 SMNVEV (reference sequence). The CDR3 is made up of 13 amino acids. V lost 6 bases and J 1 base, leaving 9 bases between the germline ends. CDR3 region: CASSKQGNTEAFF. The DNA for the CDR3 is TGTGCCAGCAGCAAACAGGGGAACACTGAAGCTTTCTTT.

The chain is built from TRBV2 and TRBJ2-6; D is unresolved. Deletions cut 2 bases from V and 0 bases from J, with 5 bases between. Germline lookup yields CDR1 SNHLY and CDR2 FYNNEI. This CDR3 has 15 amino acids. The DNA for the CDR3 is TGTGCCAGCAGTGAATTAAGCTCTGGGGCCAACGTCCTGACTTTC. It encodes CASSELSSGANVLTF.

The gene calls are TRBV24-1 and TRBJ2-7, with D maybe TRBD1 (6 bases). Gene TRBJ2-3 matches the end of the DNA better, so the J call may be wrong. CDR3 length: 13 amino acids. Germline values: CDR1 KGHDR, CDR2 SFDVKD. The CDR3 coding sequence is TGTGCCACCAATGAGGGGGTAACAGACGAGCAGTATTTT. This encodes CATNEGVTDEQYF.